This paragraph reports one TCR beta chain. Antigen specificity is unknown. The record originates from a study of CXCR3-negative and CXCR3-positive naive CD8 T cells. Study-wide findings and caveats: For naive cells, CXCR3-negative and CXCR3-positive subsets had similar TRBV-TRBJ usage; for memory cells, usage differed. CXCR3-positive naive cells had TRB CDR3s that were more hydrophobic than CXCR3-negative naive cells had.

All TRB cDNA libraries came from 5' RACE performed with UMI labels. TCRdb processed the 5' RACE reads again and assigns one entry to each CDR3 protein, with no DNA. The sample includes nearly 110,000 distinct CDR3 sequences. Germline loops: CDR1 MNHEY, CDR2 SMNVEV (reference sequence). The CDR3 loop spans 14 amino acids. This TCR came from a human donor in good health. Some clones in this sample may be carry-over from other donors' samples. This chain connects TRBV27 to TRBJ2-7; absent DNA, TCRdb's TRBD1 call cannot be checked. The specimen was naive CXCR3+ CD8+ T cells from blood. Documented subset: CD45RO-CCR7+CD27+CD95- naive CD8+ T cells expressing CXCR3 (TNR3+). This CDR3 is CASSLSAGGYEQYF.